Listed below are T cell receptor beta chains from one sample, sequenced in a study of early T cells in non-severe SARS-CoV-2 infection. TCRdb re-analysed the 5' RACE reads in MiXCR, keeping a single row per CDR3 protein. The sample lists about 94,000 distinct CDR3 sequences; under 15% were seen once. The sample comprised whole blood. These receptors came from an adult who was a healthcare worker with PCR-confirmed SARS-CoV-2 infection or an uninfected control (not recorded which). The CDR3 runs from the conserved cysteine through the conserved F or W. Each record gives: CDR3 DNA, CDR3 protein, V gene, D gene, clone size, J gene. A D gene is named only where the DNA matches it firmly. Where a row states a size, it is once, few, many or the class of an expanded clone; other rows omit it.

CDR3nt: TGTGCCAGCAGCTGGCCAGGACCTGGGGCCAACGTCCTGACTTTC
CDR3aa: CASSWPGPGANVLTF
v_gene: TRBV5-6
d_gene: NA
abundance: NA
j_gene: TRBJ2-6

CDR3nt: TGTGCCAGCAGTTACGGGCCCAGTGGGGACCCCTACGAGCAGTACTTC
CDR3aa: CASSYGPSGDPYEQYF
v_gene: TRBV6-2/TRBV6-3
d_gene: NA
abundance: NA
j_gene: TRBJ2-7

CDR3nt: TGTGCCAGCAGTATACTAGCGGGGCCTAGCACAGATACGCAGTATTTT
CDR3aa: CASSILAGPSTDTQYF
v_gene: TRBV12-3/TRBV12-4
d_gene: TRBD2
abundance: NA
j_gene: TRBJ2-3

CDR3nt: TGTGCCAGCAGACCCGACGGCCCTGGCGATACGCAGTATTTT
CDR3aa: CASRPDGPGDTQYF
v_gene: TRBV6-5
d_gene: NA
abundance: few
j_gene: TRBJ2-3

CDR3nt: TGTGCCAGCAGTCCCCAGGGATATGGCTACACCTTC
CDR3aa: CASSPQGYGYTF
v_gene: TRBV28
d_gene: NA
abundance: NA
j_gene: TRBJ1-2

CDR3nt: TGTGCCAGCAGTTCCGCGTCCAGGGCGGCTTTCTTT
CDR3aa: CASSSASRAAFF
v_gene: TRBV6-6
d_gene: NA
abundance: many
j_gene: TRBJ1-1

CDR3nt: TGTGCCAGCATATCAACCAGCCGGGACAGGGAGGACAATGAGCAGTTCTTC
CDR3aa: CASISTSRDREDNEQFF
v_gene: TRBV2
d_gene: TRBD1
abundance: many
j_gene: TRBJ2-1

CDR3nt: TGCGCCAGCAGCCATGCTCGGACAGGGGGTAACACCGGGGAGCTGTTTTTT
CDR3aa: CASSHARTGGNTGELFF
v_gene: TRBV5-1
d_gene: TRBD1
abundance: many
j_gene: TRBJ2-2

CDR3nt: TGTGCCAGCAGCTTCATTGTCCTAGCGGGGGGCCTGGACAATGAGCAGTTCTTC
CDR3aa: CASSFIVLAGGLDNEQFF
v_gene: TRBV11-2
d_gene: TRBD2
abundance: few
j_gene: TRBJ2-1

CDR3nt: TGCAGTGCTAGTCTAGCGGGGGTCACAGATACGCAGTATTTT
CDR3aa: CSASLAGVTDTQYF
v_gene: TRBV20-1
d_gene: TRBD2
abundance: NA
j_gene: TRBJ2-3